The 14 T cell receptor beta chains below come from one sample, sequenced in a study of beta chain features in type 1 diabetes (dated by TCRdb to 2016 to 2019). Findings and caveats that apply to the study as a whole: In all four CD4+ subsets, TCRB CDR3 length was moderately but significantly shorter in type 1 diabetes patients.

Antigen specificity for these receptors is unknown. Receptors were amplified or captured by the immunoSEQ multiplex PCR assay. The entire isolated RNA was reverse transcribed using the High Capacity cDNA Reverse Transcription Kit, and thus expressed TCRB transcripts were sequenced. TCRdb obtained this table from immuneACCESS and retained in-frame rearrangements with V and J assigned. These tables miss some clones; where compared with another copy, unresolved V genes account for less than half of the shortfall, and the remainder is unexplained. This sample has 20,000 to 30,000 clones in its table, and roughly 66% of those were observed once. About 3.9% of the sample lies in the top ten. Sequencing was carried out using Tregs from blood. The cell subset or site tag for this specimen amounts to: regulatory CD4+ T cells. The receptors originated from a man aged 18 to 29 with type 1 diabetes.

This chain uses TRBV9 with TRBJ2-4; D possibly corresponds to TRBD2 (5 bases). There are 18 residues in the CDR3. The germline V gene has CDR1 SGDLS and CDR2 YYNGEE. Trimming pared 2 bases from V and 0 bases from J, leaving 18 bases between. The CDR3 reads CASSVGLQAPLAKNIQYF. Written as DNA, the CDR3 is TGTGCCAGCAGCGTCGGACTTCAGGCACCCCTAGCCAAAAACATTCAGTACTTC.

The chain couples TRBV28 to TRBJ2-2; possible D gene TRBD2, 5 bases. Per the germline V gene, CDR1 is MDHEN and CDR2 is SYDVKM. This CDR3 contains 15 residues. Between the trimmed V and J ends, which lost 5 bases and 1 base, there was a span of 11 bases. The CDR3 reads CASSKKSGNTGELFF. Written as DNA, the CDR3 is TGTGCCAGCAGTAAGAAAAGCGGGAACACCGGGGAGCTGTTTTTT. The full variable domain, completed using reference TRBV28 and TRBJ2-2, is DVKVTQSSRYLVKRTGEKVFLECVQDMDHENMFWYRQDPGLGLRLIYFSYDVKMKEKGDIPEGYSVSREKKERFSLILESASTNQTSMYLCASSKKSGNTGELFFGEGSRLTVL.

In nucleotides, the CDR3 is TGTGCCAGCAGCCAGACAGGGCAGTCCTCCTACGAGCAGTACTTC. Its translation is CASSQTGQSSYEQYF. This chain links TRBV14 with TRBJ2-7; 7 bases map to TRBD1. There are 15 residues in the CDR3. The junction had 5 bases not matched to a gene; V was cut back by 3 bases and J by 0 bases. Germline V gene lookup returns CDR1 SGHDN and CDR2 FVKESK.

The chain links TRBV6-6 to TRBJ2-7; 10 bases line up with TRBD1. This CDR3 region has 16 residues. The germline gives CDR1 MNHNY, CDR2 SVGAGI (reference sequence). Trimming cost V 6 bases and J 7 bases; bases outside gene matches: 15. The CDR3 protein is CASSLMGGTGVKEQYF. The DNA for the CDR3 is TGTGCCAGCAGCCTAATGGGCGGGACAGGGGTGAAAGAGCAGTACTTC.

This clone has just a few counts. The genes are TRBV11-2 and TRBJ2-7; 8 bases are shared with TRBD1. V was pared by 5 bases and J by 3 bases, with 6 bases of the junction left unmatched. Germline V gene data show CDR1 as SGHAT and CDR2 as FQNNGV. The CDR3 length is 14 residues. Here the CDR3 DNA reads TGTGCCAGCAGCGCCCCAGGGGGCGTCTACGAGCAGTACTTC. This encodes CASSAPGGVYEQYF.

This clone was detected only a few times. This chain uses TRBV19 with TRBJ2-3; TRBD2 is a possible D gene (6 bases). The V gene's germline CDR1 is LNHDA and CDR2 SQIVND (reference sequence). CDR3 length equals 16 residues. Between the trimmed V and J ends, which lost 6 bases and 4 bases, there was a span of 20 bases. The CDR3 bases are TGTGCCAGTAGAAGGGGTGCGGGGAGCCTAGCAGATACGCAGTATTTT. Protein: CASRRGAGSLADTQYF.

The CDR3 is CASSSGTDYYEQYF. CDR3 DNA sequence: TGTGCCAGTAGTAGCGGGACAGACTATTACGAGCAGTACTTC. The rearrangement uses TRBV19 and TRBJ2-7; perhaps TRBD1 as D (7 bases). V was shortened by 4 bases and J by 4 bases, with 14 bases between the two germline ends. The germline V gene has CDR1 LNHDA and CDR2 SQIVND (reference sequence). CDR3 length: 14 amino acids.

The sample holds one count of this clone. The chain is built from TRBV19 and TRBJ2-1, with TRBD2 matching over 13 bases. The trim removed 6 bases at V and 11 bases at J, leaving 4 bases unmatched. Germline V CDR1 and CDR2: LNHDA, SQIVND (reference sequence). This CDR3 is built from 13 residues. The CDR3 DNA reads as TGTGCCAGTAGGGTGGGACTAGCGGGGCAGCAGTTCTTC. This encodes CASRVGLAGQQFF.

V is TRBV30 and J is TRBJ2-1; 7 nucleotides match TRBD2. V trimming: 7 bases; J trimming: 4 bases; junction bases outside the gene matches: 13. The CDR3 totals 15 residues. CDR1 and CDR2 (germline): GTSNPN, SVGIG (reference sequence). CDR3 nucleotides: TGTGCCTCAGACCCTGCGGGCGGGGGTTACAATGAGCAGTTCTTC. Protein: CASDPAGGGYNEQFF.

This clone has just a few counts. The genes are TRBV23-1 and TRBJ1-1; 10 nucleotides align to TRBD1. TRBV23-1 carries the ORF label, with uncertain function. The CDR3 totals 14 residues. Germline trimming cut 8 bases from V and 4 bases from J; bases unmatched to any gene: 7. The CDR3 DNA reads as TGCGCCAGCGGTTCGGGACAGGGGCTCACTGAAGCTTTCTTT. This encodes CASGSGQGLTEAFF.

The chain couples TRBV30 to TRBJ2-4, with TRBD1 matching over 8 bases. CDR3 length equals 12 residues. Germline CDR1 GTSNPN, CDR2 SVGIG (reference sequence). J lost 9 bases, V lost 3 bases, and 4 bases had no gene match. DNA of the CDR3: TGTGCCTGGAGAGGACAGGGTACCATTCAGTACTTC. Its translation is CAWRGQGTIQYF. Full variable domain (outside the CDR3, taken from reference TRBV30 and TRBJ2-4): SQTIHQWPATLVQPVGSPLSLECTVEGTSNPNLYWYRQAAGRGLQLLFYSVGIGQISSEVPQNLSASRPQDRQFILSSKKLLLSDSGFYLCAWRGQGTIQYFGAGTRLSVL.

The CDR3, as DNA: TGCGCCAGCAGTCCGCCCTGGACTAGCGGGGAGGTTAACGAGCAGTTCTTC. This translates into CASSPPWTSGEVNEQFF. V gene TRBV23-1 combines with J gene TRBJ2-1, with TRBD2 matching 12 bases. TRBV23-1 is an open reading frame whose function is uncertain. V lost 4 bases to trimming and J lost 10 bases; unmatched junction nucleotides: 14. CDR3 size: 17 residues.

This clone was observed a few times. This chain connects TRBV5-5 to TRBJ2-7; no firm D call. Germline lookup yields CDR1 SGHKS and CDR2 YYEKEE (reference sequence). The CDR3 consists of 14 residues. V dropped 0 bases and J dropped 1 base, with 8 bases sitting between them. The CDR3 loop is CASSLVRVSYEQYF. Written as DNA, the CDR3 is TGTGCCAGCAGCTTGGTCCGGGTTTCCTACGAGCAGTACTTC.

This clone was detected a few times. The chain uses TRBV7-8 and TRBJ2-1; maybe TRBD1 (6 bases). The CDR3 sequence is 13 residues long. The V and J ends lost 5 bases and 15 bases respectively, with 20 bases between them. The germline V gene has CDR1 SGHVS and CDR2 FQNEAQ. In nucleotides, the CDR3 is TGTGCCAGCAGCGCAGCCAGGGGCCCAACACGGTTCTTC. This encodes CASSAARGPTRFF.